The sequence of this T cell receptor beta chain was determined in a study of T cells of healthy individuals. There are 15 residues in the CDR3. V lost 4 bases, J lost 4 bases, and 5 bases stayed unmatched. Germline values: CDR1 SGHTA, CDR2 FQGNSA. TCRdb passed the 5' RACE reads through MiXCR, listing each CDR3 protein once. Seen here are about 53,000 distinct CDR3 sequences, about 15% observed once, and the top ten hold around 16%. This clonotype was seen at least ten times. The chain links TRBV7-2 to TRBJ2-3; 10 bases map to TRBD2. This TCR was recovered from a human donor in good health. The CDR3 bases are TGTGCCAGCAGCTCCTGGACTAGCGGAGCAGATACGCAGTATTTT. Protein sequence: CASSSWTSGADTQYF.